A single sample is the source of the 21 T cell receptor beta chains below, sequenced in a study of CXCR3-negative and CXCR3-positive naive CD8 T cells. Researchers prepared the TRB cDNA libraries using 5' RACE with UMI labels. For each CDR3 protein, TCRdb gives one entry from its re-call of the 5' RACE reads, without DNA. The sample holds around 40,000 distinct CDR3 sequences. Specimen: memory CD8+ T cells from blood. Receptors originate from a human donor in good health. Some clones in this sample may be carry-over from other donors' samples.

This rearrangement joins TRBV7-9 to TRBJ1-2; TCRdb selects TRBD1, and the lack of DNA leaves this call unchecked. Germline values: CDR1 SEHNR, CDR2 FQNEAQ (reference sequence). CDR3 length equals 14 residues. The CDR3 here is CASSFPGPNYGYTF.

The chain combines TRBV4-1 with TRBJ2-2; TCRdb's assignment of TRBD1 cannot be checked, as there is no DNA. Germline CDR1 MGHRA, CDR2 YSYEKL. CDR3 length: 16 residues. The CDR3 region is CASSQTGQFVPGELFF.

The rearrangement uses TRBV4-3 and TRBJ2-7; with no DNA, the TCRdb D assignment of TRBD2 cannot be verified. The CDR3 is made up of 15 amino acids. Germline CDR1 LGHNA, CDR2 YSLEER. CDR3 amino acids: CASSQEGGRDYEQYF.

J is TRBJ2-7 and V is TRBV29-1. CDR1 is SQVTM and CDR2 is ANQGSEA in the germline V gene. The CDR3 loop spans 12 amino acids. The CDR3 loop is CSVRQPSYEQYF.

The chain recombines TRBV20-1 with TRBJ2-3; TCRdb names TRBD2, which stays unverified in the absence of DNA. Germline lookup yields CDR1 DFQATT and CDR2 SNEGSKA (reference sequence). The CDR3 covers 14 residues. The CDR3 reads CSAVLAASTDTQYF.

This sequence joins TRBV12-3 or TRBV12-4 and TRBJ2-5; with no DNA, the TCRdb D assignment of TRBD1 cannot be verified. CDR3 size: 13 residues. CDR3 region: CASSGTAEETQYF.

The chain recombines TRBV29-1 with TRBJ2-1; the TRBD2 assignment by TCRdb is unverifiable without DNA. Germline CDR1 reads SQVTM; CDR2 reads ANQGSEA. CDR3 length: 12 amino acids. CDR3 sequence reads: CSVEDWVAEQFF.

The chain couples TRBV4-3 to TRBJ1-1; TCRdb selects TRBD1, and the lack of DNA leaves this call unchecked. Germline V lookup: CDR1 LGHNA, CDR2 YSLEER. The CDR3 contains 17 residues. CDR3 amino acids: CASSQDQWDAVNTEAFF.

The chain carries TRBV4-1 and TRBJ1-1; without DNA, the TCRdb call of TRBD1 cannot be checked. The V gene's germline CDR1 is MGHRA and CDR2 YSYEKL. CDR3 length: 15 residues. CDR3 protein: CASSQDRGLRTEAFF.

The V and J genes are TRBV20-1 and TRBJ1-3; TCRdb picks TRBD1, but there is no DNA to check that call. This CDR3 spans 16 amino acids. CDR1 and CDR2 from the germline V gene are DFQATT and SNEGSKA (reference sequence). The CDR3 reads CSARTTTGFAGNTIYF.

This chain uses TRBV15 with TRBJ2-7. CDR1 is LNHNV and CDR2 is YYDKDF in the germline V gene (reference sequence). The CDR3 sequence is 14 residues long. This CDR3 reads CATSRRTQTYEQYF.

The chain carries TRBV5-1 and TRBJ2-3; as DNA is missing, the TRBD2 call by TCRdb cannot be tested. CDR1 SGHRS and CDR2 YFSETQ come from the germline V gene. The CDR3 covers 15 residues. The CDR3: CASSLVLAQHSTQYF. Using reference TRBV5-1 and TRBJ2-3 for the parts outside the CDR3, the full variable domain is KAGVTQTPRYLIKTRGQQVTLSCSPISGHRSVSWYQQTPGQGLQFLFEYFSETQRNKGNFPGRFSGRQFSNSRSEMNVSTLELGDSALYLCASSLVLAQHSTQYFGPGTRLTVL.

The gene calls are TRBV25-1 and TRBJ1-3. There are 16 residues in the CDR3. In germline, CDR1 is MGHDK, CDR2 SYGVNS. The CDR3 loop reads CASSESYIWAGNTIYF.

The chain's CDR3 is CASSQGLAGTYEQYF. V usage is TRBV4-2 and J usage is TRBJ2-7; the TRBD2 assignment by TCRdb is unverifiable without DNA. The CDR3 is 15 amino acids. The germline V gene has CDR1 LGHNA and CDR2 YNFKEQ.

V gene TRBV24-1 combines with J gene TRBJ2-2; TCRdb designates TRBD1, a call that cannot be tested without DNA. This CDR3 has 14 residues. Looked up from germline, CDR1 is KGHDR and CDR2 is SFDVKD. The CDR3 loop reads CATTGTGETGELFF.

V and J are TRBV9 and TRBJ2-7. From germline, CDR1 is SGDLS and CDR2 YYNGEE. The CDR3 length is 13 residues. The CDR3 is CASSGVLGSEQYF.

The chain employs TRBV14 and TRBJ1-6; no DNA is available, so the TRBD1 call from TCRdb remains unchecked. Germline loops: CDR1 SGHDN, CDR2 FVKESK. The CDR3 runs to 14 residues. This CDR3 reads CASSQRGDFSPLHF.

This rearrangement joins TRBV29-1 to TRBJ2-1; TCRdb names TRBD1, which stays unverified in the absence of DNA. Germline CDR1 reads SQVTM; CDR2 reads ANQGSEA. The CDR3 length is 15 residues. CDR3 region: CSARTGRSPYNEQFF.

V gene TRBV25-1 combines with J gene TRBJ1-1; without DNA, the TCRdb call of TRBD1 cannot be checked. This CDR3 region has 14 residues. Germline-derived CDR1 and CDR2 are MGHDK and SYGVNS. CDR3 region: CASSPGGANTEAFF.

This chain joins TRBV28 and TRBJ2-3; the D call from TCRdb, TRBD1, cannot be confirmed without DNA. This CDR3 region has 16 residues. The germline V gene has CDR1 MDHEN and CDR2 SYDVKM. CDR3 sequence: CASSTPVETSTDTQYF.

V usage is TRBV4-2 and J usage is TRBJ1-2; TCRdb outputs TRBD1, but without DNA this stays unchecked. This CDR3 is 18 amino acids long. Looked up from germline, CDR1 is LGHNA and CDR2 is YNFKEQ. CDR3 loop: CASSQDKSLGQAIYGYTF.